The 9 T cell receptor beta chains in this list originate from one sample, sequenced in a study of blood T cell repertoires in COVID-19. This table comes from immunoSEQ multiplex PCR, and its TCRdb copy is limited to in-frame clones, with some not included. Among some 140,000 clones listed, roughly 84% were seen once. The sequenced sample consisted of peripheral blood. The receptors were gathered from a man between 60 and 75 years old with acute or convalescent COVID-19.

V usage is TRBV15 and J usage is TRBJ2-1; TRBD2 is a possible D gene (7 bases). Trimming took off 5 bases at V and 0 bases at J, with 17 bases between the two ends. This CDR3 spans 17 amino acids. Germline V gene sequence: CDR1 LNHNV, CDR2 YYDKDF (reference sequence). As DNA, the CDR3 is TGTGCCACCAGCGGGGGGGCTCGCGGGAGCTCCTACAATGAGCAGTTCTTC. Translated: CATSGGARGSSYNEQFF.

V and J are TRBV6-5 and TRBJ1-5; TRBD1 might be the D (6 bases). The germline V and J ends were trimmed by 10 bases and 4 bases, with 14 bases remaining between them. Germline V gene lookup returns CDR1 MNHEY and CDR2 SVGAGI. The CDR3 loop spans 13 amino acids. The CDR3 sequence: CATTGWVNQPQHF. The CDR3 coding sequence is TGTGCCACCACAGGGTGGGTGAATCAGCCCCAGCATTTT.

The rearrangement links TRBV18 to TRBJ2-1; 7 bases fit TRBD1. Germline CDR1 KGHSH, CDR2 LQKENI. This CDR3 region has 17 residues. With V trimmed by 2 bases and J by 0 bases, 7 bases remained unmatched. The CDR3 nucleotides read TGTGCCAGCTCACCAGTGGTTGACAGGGCCTCCTACAATGAGCAGTTCTTC. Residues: CASSPVVDRASYNEQFF. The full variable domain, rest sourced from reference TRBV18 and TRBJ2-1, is NAGVMQNPRHLVRRRGQEARLRCSPMKGHSHVYWYRQLPEEGLKFMVYLQKENIIDESGMPKERFSAEFPKEGPSILRIQQVVRGDSAAYFCASSPVVDRASYNEQFFGPGTRLTVL.

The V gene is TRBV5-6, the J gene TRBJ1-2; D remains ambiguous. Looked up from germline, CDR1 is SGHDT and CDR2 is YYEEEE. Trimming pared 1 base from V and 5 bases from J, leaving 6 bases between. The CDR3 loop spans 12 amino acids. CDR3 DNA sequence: TGTGCCAGCAGCTTGACGGAGTATGGCTACACCTTC. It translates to CASSLTEYGYTF.

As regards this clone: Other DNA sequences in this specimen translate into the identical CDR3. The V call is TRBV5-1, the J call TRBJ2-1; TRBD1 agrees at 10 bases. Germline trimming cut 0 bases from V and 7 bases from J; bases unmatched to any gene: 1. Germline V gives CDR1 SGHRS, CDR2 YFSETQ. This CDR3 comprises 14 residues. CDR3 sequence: CASSLGQGANEQFF. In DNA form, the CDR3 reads TGCGCCAGCAGCTTGGGACAGGGGGCAAATGAGCAGTTCTTC.

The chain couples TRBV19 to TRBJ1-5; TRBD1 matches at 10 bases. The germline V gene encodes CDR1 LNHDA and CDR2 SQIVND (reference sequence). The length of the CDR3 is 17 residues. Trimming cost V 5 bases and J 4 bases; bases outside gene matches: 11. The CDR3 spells CASSLYRGQGTNQPQHF. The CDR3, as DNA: TGTGCCAGTAGTTTATACCGGGGACAGGGGACAAATCAGCCCCAGCATTTT. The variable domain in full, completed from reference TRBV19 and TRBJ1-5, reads DGGITQSPKYLFRKEGQNVTLSCEQNLNHDAMYWYRQDPGQGLRLIYYSQIVNDFQKGDIAEGYSVSREKKESFPLTVTSAQKNPTAFYLCASSLYRGQGTNQPQHFGDGTRLSIL.

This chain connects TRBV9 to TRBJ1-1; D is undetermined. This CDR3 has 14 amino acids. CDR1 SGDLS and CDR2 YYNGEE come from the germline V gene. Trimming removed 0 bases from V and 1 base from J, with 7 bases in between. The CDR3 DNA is TGTGCCAGCAGCGTAGCTTCAGAGAACACTGAAGCTTTCTTT. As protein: CASSVASENTEAFF.

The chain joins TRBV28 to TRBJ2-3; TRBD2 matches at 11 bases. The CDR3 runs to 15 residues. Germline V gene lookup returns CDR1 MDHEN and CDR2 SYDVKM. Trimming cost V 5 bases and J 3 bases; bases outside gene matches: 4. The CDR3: CASSPTSGGTDTQYF. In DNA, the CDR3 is TGTGCCAGCAGTCCCACTAGCGGGGGAACAGATACGCAGTATTTT.

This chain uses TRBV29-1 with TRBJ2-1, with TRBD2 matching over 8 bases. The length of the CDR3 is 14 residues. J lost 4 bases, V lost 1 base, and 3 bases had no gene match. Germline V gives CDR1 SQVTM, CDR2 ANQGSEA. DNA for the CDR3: TGCAGCGTTGAAGCGGCTAGCGGGTACAATGAGCAGTTCTTC. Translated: CSVEAASGYNEQFF.